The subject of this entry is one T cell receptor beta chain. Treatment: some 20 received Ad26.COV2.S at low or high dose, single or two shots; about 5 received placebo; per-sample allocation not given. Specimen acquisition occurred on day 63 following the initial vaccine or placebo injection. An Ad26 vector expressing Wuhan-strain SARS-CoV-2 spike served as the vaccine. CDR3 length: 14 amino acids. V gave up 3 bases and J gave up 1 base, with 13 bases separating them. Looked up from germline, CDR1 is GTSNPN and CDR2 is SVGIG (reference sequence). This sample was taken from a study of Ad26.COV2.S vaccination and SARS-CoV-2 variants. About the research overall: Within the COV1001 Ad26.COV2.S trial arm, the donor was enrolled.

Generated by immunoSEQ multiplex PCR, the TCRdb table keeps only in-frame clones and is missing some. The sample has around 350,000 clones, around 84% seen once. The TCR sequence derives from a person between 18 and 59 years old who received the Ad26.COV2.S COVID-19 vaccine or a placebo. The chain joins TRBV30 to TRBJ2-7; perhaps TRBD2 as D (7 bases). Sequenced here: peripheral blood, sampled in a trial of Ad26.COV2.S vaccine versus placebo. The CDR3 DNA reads TGTGCCTGGAGAATGAGGGGGGGTTCCTACGAGCAGTACTTC. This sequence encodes CAWRMRGGSYEQYF.